This entry concerns a single TCR beta chain. One end of the junction is discordant with germline, which a read error may explain. The data stem from a study of cytomegalovirus exposure and HLA in healthy donors. Germline V lookup: CDR1 SSHAT, CDR2 FNYEAQ (reference sequence). This CDR3 contains 13 residues. Both 60 Vbeta primers and 13 Jbeta primers went into the PCR. Here immunoSEQ multiplex PCR was the method, and the copy in TCRdb shows in-frame clones only, minus some. The sample lists 130,000 or so clones; more than 75% were seen once. This TCR was sampled from a woman aged 45-65 years in good health and CMV-seropositive. Sequenced material: PBMCs. The V gene is TRBV7-7, the J gene TRBJ2-1; D perhaps matches TRBD1 (5 bases). DNA of the CDR3: TGTGCTAGCAGCACCGACAGAGGCAATGAGCAGTTCTTC. Encoded protein: CASSTDRGNEQFF.